The T cell receptor (delta chain) described here comes from a study of γδ T cells in repeated Plasmodium falciparum infection. About the study: Malian samples came from no-transmission periods or across acute febrile malaria episodes. Points from the study as a whole: Over time and infection, Vgamma9/Vdelta2+ repertoires remained highly stable and polyclonal. Donors in Mali lived in a small rural village, largely one ethnic group. Vdelta2-negative gammadelta repertoires appeared less diverse and less shared in Malian than Australian children.

Trimming removed 1 base from V and 3 bases from J, with 14 bases in between. This CDR3 spans 15 amino acids. Germline values: CDR1 GEAIGNYY, CDR2 EKD. TCRdb re-processed the multiplex PCR reads using CATT. Of tens of thousands of delta-chain clones in the sample, 0.75% to 1% were seen once. This clone was detected a few times. Its matching antigen is unknown. TCRdb attributes to this sequence the protein of a much larger clone, which differs from the DNA translation at residue 10; a read error is likely, and the protein displayed is translated from the DNA. Flow sorting of PBMC yielded separate Vgamma9/Vdelta2+ and Vdelta2-negative gammadelta T cell populations for bulk repertoire analysis.

The receptor was derived from a pool of human donors (malaria-infected and uninfected, not separated). Sequencing was performed on gamma-delta T cells from blood. V usage is TRDV2 and J usage is TRDJ1, with D hard to call. TCRdb is silent on the J gene; assignment here came from matching the DNA to germline. CDR3 nucleotide sequence: TGTGCCTGTGACACGGGAGGCCGGCACGCCGATAAACTCATCTTT. Translated, it gives CACDTGGRHADKLIF.